This TCR beta chain emerged from a study of long-term antiretroviral therapy in people with HIV. As to this clone: Antigen specificity is unknown.

Investigators performed immunoSEQ version v3.0 at survey level. Produced via immunoSEQ multiplex PCR; TCRdb's table is partial and in-frame only. The sample carries tens of thousands of clones, 70% to 90% recorded once. V dropped 5 bases and J dropped 0 bases, with 11 bases sitting between them. The CDR3 is made up of 15 amino acids. Germline V gene sequence: CDR1 SGHVS, CDR2 FNYEAQ. Study findings and constraints: Records did not include ART adherence, viral resistance or therapy changes.

The clonotype was recovered from a man under 40 with HIV. This material consisted of unsorted PBMCs, taken almost 4.6 years after starting antiretroviral therapy. The chain is built from TRBV7-6 and TRBJ2-1; D remains unclear. The CDR3: CASSPTMSSYNEQFF. The CDR3 DNA reads as TGTGCCAGCAGCCCGACAATGAGCTCCTACAATGAGCAGTTCTTC.